The next 8 T cell receptor beta chains were all read from a single sample in a study of cytomegalovirus exposure and HLA in healthy donors. The PCR made use of 60 Vbeta and 13 Jbeta primers. TCRdb keeps only in-frame clones here, not all; method: immunoSEQ multiplex PCR. Among approximately 240,000 clones listed, roughly 80% were seen once. Sequenced: PBMCs. The receptor set was obtained from a woman aged 40 to 55 in good health and CMV-seropositive.

The gene calls are TRBV27 and TRBJ2-7, with 14 bases aligning to TRBD2. The CDR3 has 15 amino acids. Germline CDR1 and CDR2: MNHEY and SMNVEV (reference sequence). After removal of 7 bases from V and 5 bases from J, the junction contained 7 bases not matched to a gene. The CDR3 region has the DNA TGTGCCAGCACCCGAGGGACTAGCGGGAGTGACGAGCAGTACTTC. Amino acids: CASTRGTSGSDEQYF.

The CDR3 DNA reads TGTGCCAGCAGGGGACAGGGCAACTATGGCTACACCTTC. It encodes CASRGQGNYGYTF. The chain joins TRBV7-8 to TRBJ1-2; 9 bases align to TRBD1. This CDR3 has 13 amino acids. CDR1 and CDR2 (germline): SGHVS, FQNEAQ. Trimming at V came to 6 bases and at J to 2 bases, leaving 1 base not matched to a gene.

V is TRBV5-6 and J is TRBJ2-6; D may be TRBD1 (6 bases). CDR3 length: 16 residues. Germline loops: CDR1 SGHDT, CDR2 YYEEEE. Trimming pared 6 bases from V and 0 bases from J, leaving 13 bases between. The CDR3 nucleotides are TGTGCCAGCACCCCCAGGGGTCCCTCTGGGGCCAACGTCCTGACTTTC. Encoded protein: CASTPRGPSGANVLTF. Drawing the rest from reference TRBV5-6 and TRBJ2-6, the complete variable domain is DAGVTQSPTHLIKTRGQQVTLRCSPKSGHDTVSWYQQALGQGPQFIFQYYEEEERQRGNFPDRFSGHQFPNYSSELNVNALLLGDSALYLCASTPRGPSGANVLTFGAGSRLTVL.

This clone was counted a single time. The J gene is TRBJ2-2, the V gene TRBV6-5, with 8 bases matching TRBD1. The CDR3 has 15 amino acids. Unmatched junction bases numbered 7, after V lost 6 bases and J lost 4 bases. From germline, CDR1 is MNHEY and CDR2 SVGAGI. The CDR3 is CASRGQGRSTGELFF. The CDR3 coding sequence is TGTGCCAGCAGAGGACAGGGAAGGAGCACCGGGGAGCTGTTTTTT.

The rearrangement joins TRBV10-3 to TRBJ2-2, with TRBD2 matching 14 bases. The CDR3 is made up of 15 amino acids. V trimming: 10 bases; J trimming: 7 bases; junction bases outside the gene matches: 8. Germline lookup yields CDR1 ENHRY and CDR2 SYGVKD. CDR3 residues: CATLTSGGADGELFF. CDR3 nucleotide sequence: TGTGCCACCTTGACTAGCGGGGGGGCTGACGGGGAGCTGTTTTTT.

V is TRBV4-3 and J is TRBJ1-2; tentative D call: TRBD1 (6 bases). The CDR3 spans 18 residues. Germline lookup yields CDR1 LGHNA and CDR2 YSLEER. With 0 bases removed from V and 7 bases from J, the gap between germline ends came to 24 bases. The CDR3 DNA reads TGCGCCAGCAGCCAAGAAGACGGGGTGGGGGGGGGCAGAAGTGGCTACACCTTC. Protein: CASSQEDGVGGGRSGYTF.

This clone was seen more than once but under ten times. The V and J genes are TRBV6-1 and TRBJ1-5; D is possibly TRBD1 (5 bases). CDR1 MNHNS and CDR2 SASEGT come from the germline V gene. The CDR3 is 13 amino acids. V lost 2 bases and J 7 bases, leaving 9 bases between the germline ends. The CDR3 loop is CASSERGIQPQHF. In DNA form, the CDR3 reads TGTGCCAGCAGTGAAAGGGGAATCCAGCCCCAGCATTTT.

This chain connects TRBV7-8 to TRBJ2-7; a possible D gene is TRBD1 (6 bases). This CDR3 comprises 18 residues. The ends were cut back, 5 bases at V and 0 bases at J, with 23 bases in the middle. Per germline, CDR1 SGHVS and CDR2 FQNEAQ. CDR3 sequence: CASSHGEWGLGNSYEQYF. The CDR3 DNA follows: TGTGCCAGCAGCCATGGCGAGTGGGGGCTGGGGAACTCCTACGAGCAGTACTTC.